This entry describes one T cell receptor (beta chain). Its specificity is not known. This sample is part of a study of Ad26.COV2.S vaccination and SARS-CoV-2 variants. Assay used: immunoSEQ multiplex PCR; TCRdb lists only in-frame clones, some missing. The table has 40,000 to 55,000 clones, 83% seen once. Study observations and caveats: Estimates derived from TCR breadth and depth analyses may have underestimated total T cell responses. Greater spike-specific TCR breadth was seen in vaccine recipients than in placebo recipients. Measurement of non-spike TCR breadth gave similar results in vaccine and placebo recipients.

The CDR3 extends over 13 amino acids. The germline gives CDR1 SGHRS, CDR2 YFSETQ. Trimming stripped 4 bases from V and 9 bases from J, with 15 bases between. The V call is TRBV5-1, the J call TRBJ2-3; D may match TRBD1 or TRBD2 (6 bases each). The sequence derives from a human donor who had recovered from COVID-19. The source was peripheral blood, collected after recovery from COVID-19. Here the CDR3 reads CASSAERGGTQYF. The CDR3 nucleotides read TGCGCCAGCAGCGCGGAAAGAGGGGGGACGCAGTATTTT.